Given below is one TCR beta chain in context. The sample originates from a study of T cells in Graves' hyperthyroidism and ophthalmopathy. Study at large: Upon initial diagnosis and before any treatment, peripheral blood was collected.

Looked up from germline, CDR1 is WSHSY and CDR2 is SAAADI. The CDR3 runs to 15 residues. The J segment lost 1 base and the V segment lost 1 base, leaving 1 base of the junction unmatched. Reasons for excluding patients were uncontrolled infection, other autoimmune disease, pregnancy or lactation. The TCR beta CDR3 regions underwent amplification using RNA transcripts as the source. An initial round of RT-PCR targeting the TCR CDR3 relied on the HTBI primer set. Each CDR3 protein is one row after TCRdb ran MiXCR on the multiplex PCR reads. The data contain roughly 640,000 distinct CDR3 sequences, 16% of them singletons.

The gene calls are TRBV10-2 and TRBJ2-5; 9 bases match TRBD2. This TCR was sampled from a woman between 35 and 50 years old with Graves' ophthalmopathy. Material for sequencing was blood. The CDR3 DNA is TGCGCCAGCAGTGAGTGGCGGGAGGGCCAAGAGACCCAGTACTTC. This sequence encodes CASSEWREGQETQYF.